This TCR beta chain emerged from a study of graft-versus-host responses after intestinal transplantation. Study overall: In this cohort, recipients had multivisceral, liver-intestinal, or isolated intestinal transplants. Tacrolimus and steroids were given for 2 to 4 years to all recipients after anti-thymocyte globulin induction. Broader study findings: Elevated graft-versus-host to host-versus-graft clonal ratios in allografts were recorded for patients with graft-donor T cell macrochimerism. Detected in recipient marrow were GvH clones, some of which were first observed in ileum or blood.

V was clipped by 1 base and J by 4 bases, with 5 bases between them. Germline lookup yields CDR1 MDHEN and CDR2 SYDVKM. The CDR3 extends over 13 amino acids. Details on this clone: The antigen is unknown.

Libraries were prepared by immunoSEQ multiplex PCR; TCRdb keeps only in-frame clonotypes and omits some of them. The data show about 51,000 clones, more than 70% seen once. Sequenced here: unstimulated CD4+ T cells sorted from spleen or lymph node cells, sampled before transplant. This receptor was taken from a human donor who was the organ donor for an intestinal transplant. This chain links TRBV28 with TRBJ1-5; no clear D. The CDR3 region is CASSLSRNQPQHF. For the CDR3, the DNA is TGTGCCAGCAGTTTATCCCGGAATCAGCCCCAGCATTTT.